This T cell receptor beta chain is drawn from a study of siplizumab effects on memory and regulatory T cells. In germline, CDR1 is PRHDT, CDR2 FYEKMQ (reference sequence). The V gene end was trimmed by 4 bases and the J gene end by 11 bases; junction bases not matched to a gene: 16. The CDR3 spans 15 residues. Measured with immunoSEQ multiplex PCR; TCRdb has only the in-frame clones, and not every one. The sample gives 100,000 or so clones, over 85% of which show up once; roughly 0.17% is in the top ten. The rearrangement uses TRBV13 and TRBJ1-1; 7 nucleotides line up with TRBD1. This TCR was sampled from a human donor in good health. The specimen was non-Treg CD4+ T cells sorted from blood. The CDR3 bases are TGTGCCAGCAGCTACACCGGGACAGAAAATCGTGGGGCTTTCTTT. This codes for CASSYTGTENRGAFF.